This TCR beta chain derives from a study of cytomegalovirus exposure and HLA in healthy donors. Study results and limitations: In a later analysis, donors in an Asian-associated ancestry cluster reportedly had fewer N-insertions in productive TCRs than the cohort mean.

By share of the sample, this clone is medium-sized. Its specificity is not known. 60 Vbeta and 13 Jbeta primers were used in PCR. The assay was immunoSEQ multiplex PCR, and TCRdb's table has in-frame clones only and misses some. The sample comprises 100,000 to 150,000 clones, over 70% of which are singletons, and around 1.3% rests with the top ten. This TCR came from a woman in her forties in good health and CMV-seronegative. Sequencing input: PBMCs.

CDR3 region: CASSESGPGRLSYNEQFF. The CDR3 DNA is TGTGCCAGCAGTGAATCAGGCCCAGGGCGGCTATCCTACAATGAGCAGTTCTTC. The genes are TRBV6-1 and TRBJ2-1; D is perhaps TRBD1 (5 bases). The CDR3 length is 18 residues. Between the trimmed V and J ends, which lost 2 bases and 1 base, there was a span of 18 bases. The germline gives CDR1 MNHNS, CDR2 SASEGT.